Described below is a single T cell receptor beta chain sequence and its context. Its antigen remains unidentified. The sample is drawn from a study of blood T cells in healthy people across ages. Study-wide results and limits: TCR beta diversity per million T cells fell roughly linearly with age.

Combining a sample-barcoded 5' primer with a J-beta primer mix, a second PCR ran for about 6 to 12 cycles. TCRdb re-analysed the 5' RACE reads in MiXCR, keeping a single row per CDR3 protein. This sample has some 1,500,000 distinct CDR3 sequences; approximately 43% occur once, and the top ten carry around 4%. What was sequenced was blood. The TCR was taken from a young woman in good health.

CDR3 protein: CASSQEADSTDTQYF. For the CDR3, the DNA is TGCGCCAGCAGCCAAGAGGCGGATAGCACAGATACGCAGTATTTT. The chain couples TRBV4-3 to TRBJ2-3; D not certain. The CDR3 loop spans 15 amino acids. Germline CDR1 and CDR2: LGHNA and YSLEER. The ends were cut back, 0 bases at V and 0 bases at J, with 7 bases in the middle.